Shown below are 14 T cell receptor beta chains from a single sample sequenced in a study of blood T cells in healthy people across ages. The second PCR ran roughly 7 to 12 cycles with a sample-barcoded 5' primer and J-beta primers. TCRdb called the 5' RACE reads again in MiXCR, with one record for every CDR3 protein. The sample yields about 1.4 million distinct CDR3 sequences, 45% to 70% seen once. Specimen: blood. The source is a man between 18 and 35 years old in good health.

The chain recombines TRBV6-2 or TRBV6-3 with TRBJ2-1, with 8 bases lining up with TRBD2. The CDR3 spans 17 residues. CDR1 and CDR2 from the germline V gene are MNHEY and SVGEGT. V gave up 4 bases and J gave up 2 bases; unmatched junction bases: 10. CDR3: CASSFPDPLAAYNEQFF. In DNA, the CDR3 is TGTGCCAGCAGTTTCCCCGACCCACTAGCGGCCTACAATGAGCAGTTCTTC.

V gene TRBV27 combines with J gene TRBJ2-2; D unresolved. V was pared by 4 bases and J by 5 bases, with 11 bases between. There are 14 residues in the CDR3. CDR1 is MNHEY, CDR2 SMNVEV, per germline (reference sequence). The DNA for the CDR3 is TGTGCCAGCAGTTCCGGAATCCTAACCGGGGAGCTGTTTTTT. Translating gives CASSSGILTGELFF.

This clonotype was seen a few times. V is TRBV20-1 and J is TRBJ2-3; D remains ambiguous. This CDR3 contains 13 residues. CDR1 is DFQATT and CDR2 is SNEGSKA in the germline V gene (reference sequence). V gave up 0 bases and J gave up 9 bases, with 13 bases separating them. DNA for the CDR3: TGCAGTGCTAGAGATGAGAAAGCTTTCACGCAGTATTTT. Protein sequence: CSARDEKAFTQYF.

CDR3 sequence (DNA): TGTGCCAGCGGGACAGGGTTGGGGCAAGAGACCCAGTACTTC. Translating gives CASGTGLGQETQYF. This rearrangement joins TRBV28 to TRBJ2-5; 9 bases map to TRBD1. The V gene's germline CDR1 is MDHEN and CDR2 SYDVKM. The ends lost 8 bases at V and 2 bases at J; junction bases unmatched: 6. The CDR3 runs to 14 residues.

This chain joins TRBV10-1 and TRBJ2-3; D remains ambiguous. The CDR3 is made up of 14 amino acids. V lost 3 bases and J 0 bases, leaving 7 bases between the germline ends. From germline, CDR1 is WNHNN and CDR2 SYGVQD (reference sequence). CDR3 bases: TGCGCCAGCAGTGAAGGAACTAGCACAGATACGCAGTATTTT. Translation gives CASSEGTSTDTQYF.

This clonotype occurred once. At one end the junction does not follow the germline gene, possibly because of a read error. The chain carries TRBV7-2 and TRBJ2-3, with D unresolved. CDR1 is SGHTA and CDR2 is FQGNSA in the germline V gene. The CDR3 covers 13 residues. The chain's CDR3 is CASSVPKADTQYF. The DNA for the CDR3 is TGCGCCAGCAGCGTACCCAAAGCGGATACGCAGTATTTT.

Regarding this clonotype: The DNA is omitted, as the CDR3 cannot be located on it reliably, and the CDR3 follows TCRdb's listing. The rearrangement uses TRBV27 and TRBJ2-4. The CDR3 sequence runs 13 residues, both termini included. From germline, CDR1 is MNHEY and CDR2 SMNVEV (reference sequence). The CDR3 here is CASSSSGIAEQYF.

The rearrangement links TRBV6-6 to TRBJ2-1; D possibly corresponds to TRBD2 (6 bases). The V end was cut by 2 bases, the J end by 8 bases, with 10 bases between. CDR3 length: 13 amino acids. The germline V gene has CDR1 MNHNY and CDR2 SVGAGI (reference sequence). The chain's CDR3 is CASSYGDSDEQFF. The CDR3 nucleotides are TGTGCCAGCAGTTACGGGGACTCGGATGAGCAGTTCTTC.

This rearrangement joins TRBV27 to TRBJ1-1, with a tentative D call TRBD1 (5 bases). The germline V and J ends were trimmed by 6 bases and 2 bases, with 16 bases remaining between them. This CDR3 is built from 15 residues. CDR1 and CDR2 from the germline V gene are MNHEY and SMNVEV (reference sequence). CDR3 sequence (DNA): TGTGCCAGCAGGGGCTGGCAGGGTGGCAACACTGAAGCTTTCTTT. It encodes CASRGWQGGNTEAFF.

The J gene is TRBJ1-1, the V gene TRBV9; 9 bases are a match to TRBD1. Per the germline V gene, CDR1 is SGDLS and CDR2 is YYNGEE. The CDR3 covers 17 residues. V shed 4 bases, J shed 6 bases, and the junction held 16 bases outside the gene matches. CDR3: CASSPRPGQGVEAEAFF. For the CDR3, the DNA is TGTGCCAGCAGCCCTCGACCGGGACAGGGCGTAGAAGCTGAAGCTTTCTTT.

The chain employs TRBV20-1 and TRBJ2-7; D uncertain. The CDR3 totals 13 residues. V was trimmed by 0 bases and J by 1 base, leaving 7 bases between them. Germline V gene data show CDR1 as DFQATT and CDR2 as SNEGSKA (reference sequence). The CDR3 sequence: CSARDLKSYEQYF. CDR3 nucleotides: TGCAGTGCTAGAGACCTCAAGTCCTACGAGCAGTACTTC.

This clonotype has a handful of counts. The chain joins TRBV12-3 or TRBV12-4 to TRBJ2-3; the D gene is possibly TRBD2 (6 bases). CDR3 length: 13 residues. Deletions cut 6 bases from V and 3 bases from J, with 10 bases between. CDR3 residues: CASSRDLTDTQYF. CDR3 nucleotides: TGTGCCAGCAGCCGGGACTTAACAGATACGCAGTATTTT.

The chain uses TRBV6-1 and TRBJ2-1, with 14 bases matching TRBD2. Trimming cost V 6 bases and J 8 bases; bases outside gene matches: 0. Per germline, CDR1 MNHNS and CDR2 SASEGT. This CDR3 has 13 residues. CDR3 nucleotides: TGTGCCAGCAGGACTAGCGGGAGGGATGAGCAGTTCTTC. Translated, it gives CASRTSGRDEQFF.

V is TRBV20-1 and J is TRBJ2-7, with 10 bases identical to TRBD1. J lost 2 bases, V lost 3 bases, and 7 bases had no gene match. The germline V gene has CDR1 DFQATT and CDR2 SNEGSKA (reference sequence). This CDR3 has 15 residues. The CDR3: CSARKRQGATYEQYF. The CDR3 region has the DNA TGCAGTGCTAGGAAGCGACAGGGGGCCACCTACGAGCAGTACTTC.